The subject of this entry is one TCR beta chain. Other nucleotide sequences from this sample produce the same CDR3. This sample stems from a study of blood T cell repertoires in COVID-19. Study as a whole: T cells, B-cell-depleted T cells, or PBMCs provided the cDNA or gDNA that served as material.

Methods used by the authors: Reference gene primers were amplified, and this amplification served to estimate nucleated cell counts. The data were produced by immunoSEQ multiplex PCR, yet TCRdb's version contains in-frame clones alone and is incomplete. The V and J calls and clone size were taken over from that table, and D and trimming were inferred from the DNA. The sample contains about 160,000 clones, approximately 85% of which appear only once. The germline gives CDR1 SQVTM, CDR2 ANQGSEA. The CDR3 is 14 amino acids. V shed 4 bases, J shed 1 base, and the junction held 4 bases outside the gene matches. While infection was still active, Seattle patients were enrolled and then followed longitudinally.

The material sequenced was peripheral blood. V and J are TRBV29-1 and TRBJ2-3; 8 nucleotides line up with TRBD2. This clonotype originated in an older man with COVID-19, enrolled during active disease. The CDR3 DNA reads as TGCAGCGTTGGGGAAGCGGGGGGCACAGATACGCAGTATTTT. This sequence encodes CSVGEAGGTDTQYF.